This record looks at one T cell receptor beta chain sequence and its context. Arm-PCR with iRepertoire HTBI primers amplified the CDR3 regions for these TCR beta libraries. TCRdb reprocessed the multiplex PCR reads via MiXCR and lists one record per CDR3 protein. The data show roughly 500,000 distinct CDR3 sequences, 12% seen once. The ends were cut back, 3 bases at V and 6 bases at J, with 15 bases in the middle. The CDR3 loop spans 14 amino acids. The germline V gene encodes CDR1 MNHEY and CDR2 SMNVEV (reference sequence). Time point indicated: newly diagnosed GD, antithyroid drugs for less than 3 months. The TCR library was prepared using RNA isolated from PBMCs. This sample was included in a study of regulatory T cells in long-lasting Graves disease. Another study also made use of these data, one on T cells in Graves' hyperthyroidism and ophthalmopathy. That paper states: TCR CDR3 regions were first amplified by RT-PCR with HTBI primers. Most expanded thyroid clonotypes above 0.001 recurred in blood. Stable hyperthyroidism was separated from ophthalmopathy by a model based on 13 V-J features.

J is TRBJ2-7 and V is TRBV27; D remains unclear. The source material was peripheral blood mononuclear cells (PBMCs), sampled at new diagnosis, from a patient treated with antithyroid drugs. The clonotype originates from a woman in her thirties with Graves disease. The CDR3 DNA is TGTGCCAGCAGTTTGTGGCAGAAAACGGGCGAGCAGTACTTC. This gives the protein CASSLWQKTGEQYF.